Shown below are 15 T cell receptor beta chains from a single sample sequenced in a study of beta chain features in type 1 diabetes. Of the isolated RNA, all was reverse transcribed, and so the sequenced material was expressed TCRB transcripts. Libraries were prepared by immunoSEQ multiplex PCR; TCRdb keeps only in-frame clonotypes and omits some of them. The repertoire holds around 430,000 clones, with approximately 31% as singletons. Sequencing used naive CD4+ T cells from blood. The source is a man aged 18 to 29 in good health.

This clone was counted only a few times. The junction departs from the called germline gene at one end, perhaps through a read error. V usage is TRBV28 and J usage is TRBJ2-1; 14 bases align to TRBD2. Germline-derived CDR1 and CDR2 are MDHEN and SYDVKM. The CDR3 contains 14 residues. The CDR3 protein is CASSSPGLAGVAVF. The CDR3, as DNA: TGTGCCAGCAGTTCCCCGGGACTAGCGGGAGTTGCGGTCTTC.

The chain links TRBV11-2 to TRBJ2-4, with D unclear. The germline gives CDR1 SGHAT, CDR2 FQNNGV. CDR3 length: 15 amino acids. With 5 bases removed from V and 6 bases from J, the gap between germline ends came to 17 bases. Here the CDR3 DNA reads TGTGCCAGCAGCACCTTGCGGAGTCCGGGAAACATTCAGTACTTC. Protein: CASSTLRSPGNIQYF.

This clone was seen a handful of times. The gene calls are TRBV7-2 and TRBJ2-7, with D hard to call. Germline CDR1 is SGHTA and CDR2 is FQGNSA. This CDR3 region has 13 residues. Trimming stripped 1 base from V and 2 bases from J, with 6 bases between. As DNA, the CDR3 is TGTGCCAGCAGCTTAGTACACACCTACGAGCAGTACTTC. Translation gives CASSLVHTYEQYF.

The rearrangement links TRBV30 to TRBJ1-5; the D gene is possibly TRBD1 (5 bases). The CDR3 is made up of 13 amino acids. V was pared by 2 bases and J by 3 bases, with 8 bases between. Germline V gives CDR1 GTSNPN, CDR2 SVGIG (reference sequence). In DNA, the CDR3 is TGTGCCTGGAGTAAGGGGCTCAATCAGCCCCAGCATTTT. Amino acids: CAWSKGLNQPQHF. Full variable domain (missing parts from reference TRBV30 and TRBJ1-5): SQTIHQWPATLVQPVGSPLSLECTVEGTSNPNLYWYRQAAGRGLQLLFYSVGIGQISSEVPQNLSASRPQDRQFILSSKKLLLSDSGFYLCAWSKGLNQPQHFGDGTRLSIL.

This chain uses TRBV9 with TRBJ2-2; 7 positions agree with TRBD2. Per germline, CDR1 SGDLS and CDR2 YYNGEE. This CDR3 has 16 amino acids. V shed 1 base, J shed 4 bases, and the junction held 7 bases outside the gene matches. The CDR3 DNA follows: TGTGCCAGCAGCGTAACAAGCGGGATAGTCACCGGGGAGCTGTTTTTT. The encoded protein is CASSVTSGIVTGELFF.

The chain carries TRBV28 and TRBJ2-5; the match to TRBD1 covers 7 bases. V gave up 1 base and J gave up 2 bases; unmatched junction bases: 16. The length of the CDR3 is 19 residues. Germline CDR1 reads MDHEN; CDR2 reads SYDVKM. CDR3 in amino acids: CASSLYRTGFFSGQETQYF. CDR3 bases: TGTGCCAGCAGTTTATACAGGACAGGCTTTTTCTCCGGTCAAGAGACCCAGTACTTC.

The chain has TRBV29-1 and TRBJ2-2; 7 positions agree with TRBD1. Trimming removed 5 bases from V and 1 base from J; junction bases left unmatched: 4. CDR3 size: 14 residues. Looked up from germline, CDR1 is SQVTM and CDR2 is ANQGSEA. This chain's CDR3 is CSVKDRRNTGELFF. The CDR3 coding sequence is TGCAGCGTTAAGGACAGGCGGAACACCGGGGAGCTGTTTTTT.

J is TRBJ2-7 and V is TRBV5-1; the D gene is possibly TRBD2 (6 bases). V gave up 2 bases and J gave up 5 bases, with 17 bases separating them. Germline V gives CDR1 SGHRS, CDR2 YFSETQ. The CDR3 covers 15 residues. The CDR3 DNA follows: TGCGCCAGCAGCTTTCCCACGGGAGAGTTCAACGAGCAGTACTTC. Translated: CASSFPTGEFNEQYF.

This clone was seen a few times. The V and J genes are TRBV14 and TRBJ2-1, with 7 nucleotides matching TRBD2. Germline CDR1 is SGHDN and CDR2 is FVKESK. The ends lost 4 bases at V and 3 bases at J; junction bases unmatched: 3. This CDR3 contains 14 residues. Written as DNA, the CDR3 is TGTGCCAGCAGCCTAGCGGGCCGCTACAATGAGCAGTTCTTC. Its protein is CASSLAGRYNEQFF.

The chain joins TRBV2 to TRBJ2-5; 8 bases are a match to TRBD2. Germline V gene lookup returns CDR1 SNHLY and CDR2 FYNNEI. The CDR3 is made up of 14 amino acids. J gave up 1 base and V 4 bases, and 2 bases lay outside the gene matches. The CDR3 reads CASSVLAGQETQYF. DNA of the CDR3: TGTGCCAGCAGTGTCCTAGCGGGCCAAGAGACCCAGTACTTC.

V is TRBV30 and J is TRBJ2-3; the match to TRBD2 covers 12 bases. Trimming took 4 bases from V and 4 from J; bases not matched to a gene: 15. The CDR3 runs to 18 residues. In germline, CDR1 is GTSNPN, CDR2 SVGIG (reference sequence). As DNA, the CDR3 is TGTGCCTGGAATCGACTAGCGGGAGTTTCTCTCTTCGCAGATACGCAGTATTTT. Amino acids: CAWNRLAGVSLFADTQYF.

Only a few counts were recorded for this clone. The chain joins TRBV6-5 to TRBJ2-1; TRBD2 matches 8 bases. From germline, CDR1 is MNHEY and CDR2 SVGAGI. J gave up 5 bases and V 3 bases, and 9 bases lay outside the gene matches. CDR3 length: 16 residues. CDR3 coding DNA: TGTGCCAGCAGTTATCTAAGCGGGAGAGGGAACAATGAGCAGTTCTTC. It yields the protein CASSYLSGRGNNEQFF.

The chain recombines TRBV25-1 with TRBJ2-6; D unresolved. Trimming pared 1 base from V and 0 bases from J, leaving 4 bases between. This CDR3 region has 15 residues. CDR1 is MGHDK, CDR2 SYGVNS, per germline. In DNA, the CDR3 is TGTGCCAGCAGTGAATTTCTCTCTGGGGCCAACGTCCTGACTTTC. Translated: CASSEFLSGANVLTF.

The chain joins TRBV30 to TRBJ2-5; perhaps TRBD1 as D (5 bases). Per germline, CDR1 GTSNPN and CDR2 SVGIG (reference sequence). The CDR3 has 15 amino acids. V was cut by 4 bases and J by 1 base, with 16 bases left in between. CDR3 amino acids: CAWTPTGRGQETQYF. CDR3 nucleotide sequence: TGTGCCTGGACTCCCACCGGTAGGGGCCAAGAGACCCAGTACTTC.

This clone was detected only a few times. The chain is built from TRBV29-1 and TRBJ2-5; TRBD1 matches at 10 bases. Germline assignment: CDR1 SQVTM and CDR2 ANQGSEA. CDR3 size: 15 residues. J was trimmed by 0 bases and V by 7 bases; bases with no gene match: 8. CDR3 sequence: CSAPPTGGHQETQYF. The CDR3 nucleotides are TGCAGCGCCCCCCCGACAGGGGGCCACCAAGAGACCCAGTACTTC.